This passage covers 7 T cell receptor beta chains from one sample sequenced in a study of identical twins. TCRdb used MiXCR to reprocess the 5' RACE reads, holding one entry per CDR3 protein. Here the sample spans approximately 410,000 distinct CDR3 sequences, under 20% being singletons. Sequences were obtained from naive T cells sorted from blood. The source of these receptors is a man between 50 and 59 years old in good health.

The DNA for the CDR3 is TGTGCCAGCAGTTACTCTCAGGCCAACACCGGGGAGCTGTTTTTT. This sequence encodes CASSYSQANTGELFF. The chain employs TRBV6-2 or TRBV6-3 and TRBJ2-2; D ambiguous. CDR3 length: 15 residues. The germline V gene encodes CDR1 MNHEY and CDR2 SVGEGT. V was trimmed by 0 bases and J by 2 bases, leaving 7 bases between them.

Many counts were recorded for this clonotype. The chain is built from TRBV11-2 and TRBJ2-7; 7 bases agree with TRBD2. This CDR3 is 19 amino acids long. Germline loops: CDR1 SGHAT, CDR2 FQNNGV. V shed 2 bases and J 1 base; nucleotides not matched to a gene: 17. The CDR3 coding sequence is TGTGCCAGCAGCTTATTTCGGCTCTCGACCGGGGGGAAATCCTACGAGCAGTACTTC. As protein: CASSLFRLSTGGKSYEQYF.

The chain carries TRBV7-8 and TRBJ2-7; no reliable D call. Trimming stripped 4 bases from V and 4 bases from J, with 8 bases between. Per germline, CDR1 SGHVS and CDR2 FQNEAQ. The CDR3 runs 12 residues. The CDR3 sequence is CASSSVRYEQYF. The CDR3 DNA sequence: TGTGCCAGCAGCTCGGTACGTTACGAGCAGTACTTC.

This clonotype was seen more than once but under ten times. This chain connects TRBV7-2 to TRBJ1-5; D possibly corresponds to TRBD1 (5 bases). CDR1 and CDR2 (germline): SGHTA, FQGNSA. The V gene lost 4 bases and the J gene lost 4 bases, with 14 bases spanning the gap. The CDR3 loop spans 15 amino acids. CDR3 sequence (DNA): TGTGCCAGCAGCTCCGTCGGGACTTCGAATCAGCCCCAGCATTTT. Protein product: CASSSVGTSNQPQHF.

In its sample, this clonotype was seen many times. The chain combines TRBV12-3 or TRBV12-4 with TRBJ2-5; TRBD1 or TRBD2 may be the D gene (5 bases each). The germline V and J ends were trimmed by 7 bases and 4 bases, with 25 bases remaining between them. The CDR3 has 17 amino acids. The CDR3, as DNA: TGTGCCAGCACCCTATGGGGCGGAGGAAAGGGAAGAGAGACCCAGTACTTC. Residues: CASTLWGGGKGRETQYF.

Only a few counts were recorded for this clonotype. The chain uses TRBV20-1 and TRBJ2-7; 8 nucleotides agree with TRBD2. In germline, CDR1 is DFQATT, CDR2 SNEGSKA (reference sequence). The CDR3 runs 14 residues. J lost 3 bases, V lost 6 bases, and 10 bases had no gene match. CDR3 protein: CSARGGSEVYEQYF. DNA of the CDR3: TGCAGTGCCCGGGGGGGGTCTGAGGTCTACGAGCAGTACTTC.

In this sample, this clonotype turned up a few times. The rearrangement uses TRBV27 and TRBJ1-2; D ambiguous. The germline CDR1 and CDR2 sequences are MNHEY and SMNVEV (reference sequence). This CDR3 comprises 14 residues. The V and J ends lost 5 bases and 4 bases respectively, with 14 bases between them. As DNA, the CDR3 is TGTGCCAGCAGTCTATTCGGGGAGTCCTATGGCTACACCTTC. This codes for CASSLFGESYGYTF.